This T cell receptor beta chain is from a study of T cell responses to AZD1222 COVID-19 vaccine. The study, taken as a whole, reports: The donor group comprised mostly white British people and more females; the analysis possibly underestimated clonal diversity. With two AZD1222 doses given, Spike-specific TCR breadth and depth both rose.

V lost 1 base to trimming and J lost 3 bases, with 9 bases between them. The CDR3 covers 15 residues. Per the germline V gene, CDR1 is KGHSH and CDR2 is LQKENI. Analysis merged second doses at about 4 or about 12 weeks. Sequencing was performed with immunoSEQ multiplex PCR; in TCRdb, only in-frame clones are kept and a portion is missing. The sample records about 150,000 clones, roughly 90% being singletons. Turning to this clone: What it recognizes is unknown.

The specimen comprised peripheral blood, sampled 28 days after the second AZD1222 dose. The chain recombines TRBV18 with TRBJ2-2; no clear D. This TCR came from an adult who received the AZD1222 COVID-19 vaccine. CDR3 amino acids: CASSPQTSYTGELFF. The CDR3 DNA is TGTGCCAGCTCACCACAAACCAGTTACACCGGGGAGCTGTTTTTT.